The 10 T cell receptor beta chains below come from one sample, sequenced in a study of shared clonotypes between healthy human individuals. Sequencing was performed with immunoSEQ multiplex PCR; in TCRdb, only in-frame clones are kept and a portion is missing. Found here are approximately 2.5 million clones, 80% to 95% of them singletons; the top ten hold around 0.37%. The specimen sequenced was naive CD4+ T cells from PBMCs. The sample's subset: CD45RA+ positively selected. The receptor source for this set is a man aged 18 to 30 in good health. Some clones in this sample may be carry-over from other donors' samples.

The rearrangement links TRBV6-1 to TRBJ2-7; TRBD2 agrees at 13 bases. This CDR3 contains 15 residues. The ends lost 3 bases at V and 7 bases at J; junction bases unmatched: 6. Germline V gene sequence: CDR1 MNHNS, CDR2 SASEGT. The DNA of the CDR3 is TGTGCCAGCAGTGATGGACTAGCGGGAGTAGGAGAGCAGTACTTC. As protein: CASSDGLAGVGEQYF.

V gene TRBV7-9 combines with J gene TRBJ2-1; 8 positions agree with TRBD1. The V segment lost 8 bases and the J segment 5 bases; nucleotides outside the gene matches: 8. There are 14 residues in the CDR3. The germline V gene has CDR1 SEHNR and CDR2 FQNEAQ (reference sequence). This CDR3 is CASRRQGSDNEQFF. CDR3 in DNA: TGTGCCAGCCGGCGACAGGGGAGCGACAATGAGCAGTTCTTC.

Note on this clone: This same CDR3 is encoded by further DNA sequences in the sample. The rearrangement joins TRBV7-6 to TRBJ1-5, with 8 positions matching TRBD1. After removal of 4 bases from V and 6 bases from J, the junction contained 2 bases not matched to a gene. CDR3 size: 13 residues. Germline V gene lookup returns CDR1 SGHVS and CDR2 FNYEAQ. CDR3 residues: CASSSDRAQPQHF. The CDR3 coding sequence is TGTGCCAGCAGCTCGGACAGGGCTCAGCCCCAGCATTTT.

The chain is built from TRBV5-1 and TRBJ2-1; D gene uncertain. In germline, CDR1 is SGHRS, CDR2 YFSETQ. This CDR3 is built from 13 residues. Between the trimmed V and J ends, which lost 6 bases and 5 bases, there was a span of 12 bases. CDR3 loop: CASNLLGNNEQFF. CDR3 bases: TGCGCCAGCAACCTCCTGGGTAACAATGAGCAGTTCTTC. Variable domain in full (rest from reference TRBV5-1 and TRBJ2-1): KAGVTQTPRYLIKTRGQQVTLSCSPISGHRSVSWYQQTPGQGLQFLFEYFSETQRNKGNFPGRFSGRQFSNSRSEMNVSTLELGDSALYLCASNLLGNNEQFFGPGTRLTVL.

The rearrangement links TRBV15 to TRBJ1-1; 8 nucleotides align to TRBD1. The CDR3 extends over 17 amino acids. Looked up from germline, CDR1 is LNHNV and CDR2 is YYDKDF (reference sequence). The J segment lost 5 bases and the V segment lost 0 bases, leaving 11 bases of the junction unmatched. The chain's CDR3 is CATSREGRGRRRTEAFF. The CDR3 DNA sequence: TGTGCCACCAGCAGAGAAGGCAGGGGGCGAAGGCGAACTGAAGCTTTCTTT.

The CDR3 region has the DNA TGTGCCAGCAGCCCCTTTTCGGGTCTGGGCTACACCTTC. It is translated as CASSPFSGLGYTF. The rearrangement uses TRBV28 and TRBJ1-2, with no clear D. Germline CDR1 and CDR2: MDHEN and SYDVKM. This CDR3 spans 13 amino acids. Trimming took 6 bases from V and 8 from J, leaving 16 bases between them.

The chain employs TRBV7-9 and TRBJ2-1; 10 nucleotides match TRBD1. The V and J ends lost 3 bases and 6 bases, in that order; junction bases with no gene match: 2. From germline, CDR1 is SEHNR and CDR2 FQNEAQ (reference sequence). The CDR3 extends over 14 amino acids. The chain's CDR3 is CASSLRDRGNEQFF. The CDR3 bases are TGTGCCAGCAGCTTGAGGGACAGGGGCAATGAGCAGTTCTTC.

The J gene is TRBJ1-4, the V gene TRBV19; D uncertain. Germline values: CDR1 LNHDA, CDR2 SQIVND (reference sequence). Deletions cut 3 bases from V and 8 bases from J, with 13 bases between. The CDR3 is made up of 14 amino acids. CDR3: CASSIRNTEEKLFF. The CDR3 DNA sequence: TGTGCCAGTAGTATCCGAAACACGGAGGAAAAACTGTTTTTT.

The J gene is TRBJ2-7, the V gene TRBV28, with a tentative D call TRBD2 (6 bases). Germline values: CDR1 MDHEN, CDR2 SYDVKM. The CDR3 runs to 15 residues. The V and J ends lost 7 bases and 0 bases respectively, with 16 bases between them. This CDR3 reads CASTPSAFSSYEQYF. The CDR3, as DNA: TGTGCCAGCACTCCTAGCGCCTTCTCCTCCTACGAGCAGTACTTC.

The rearrangement links TRBV9 to TRBJ1-2; 7 nucleotides align to TRBD1. CDR1 and CDR2 (germline): SGDLS, YYNGEE. V shed 2 bases, J shed 2 bases, and the junction held 3 bases outside the gene matches. The CDR3 sequence is 14 residues long. The CDR3 is CASSVLGQNYGYTF. DNA for the CDR3: TGTGCCAGCAGCGTTTTGGGACAGAACTATGGCTACACCTTC.